Below, 15 T cell receptor beta chains from the same sample are listed, as sequenced in a study of PD-L1 blockade in urothelial cancer. TCRdb's copy holds only in-frame clones and misses some; the assay was immunoSEQ multiplex PCR. The sample holds roughly 120,000 clones, approximately 84% seen once. Sample time point: pretreatment peripheral blood. This specimen consisted of PBMCs, obtained around atezolizumab (anti-PD-L1) treatment. The receptors originated from a man between 50 and 59 years old with urothelial cancer.

The rearrangement joins TRBV28 to TRBJ2-3, with 7 positions matching TRBD1. This CDR3 has 14 residues. Germline V gene lookup returns CDR1 MDHEN and CDR2 SYDVKM. V shed 10 bases and J 3 bases; nucleotides not matched to a gene: 10. The CDR3, as DNA: TGTGCCACCAAGAGACAGGGCGGGACAGATACGCAGTATTTT. It translates to CATKRQGGTDTQYF.

The gene calls are TRBV27 and TRBJ2-1; the D is unclear. CDR3 length: 14 residues. The germline V and J ends were trimmed by 6 bases and 4 bases, with 13 bases remaining between them. Looked up from germline, CDR1 is MNHEY and CDR2 is SMNVEV (reference sequence). CDR3 DNA: TGTGCCAGCAGGGTAGCCCACATTTACAATGAGCAGTTCTTC. Translated, it gives CASRVAHIYNEQFF.

This clone was seen a few times. The CDR3 DNA sequence: TGTGCCAGCACCCAAGAAGTCGGGAGTTTCACTGAAGCTTTCTTT. This codes for CASTQEVGSFTEAFF. The genes are TRBV28 and TRBJ1-1, with no clear D. The CDR3 runs 15 residues. Per the germline V gene, CDR1 is MDHEN and CDR2 is SYDVKM. V lost 7 bases, J lost 4 bases, and 19 bases lay in between.

The V call is TRBV28, the J call TRBJ1-2; tentatively, D is TRBD1 (6 bases). Germline loops: CDR1 MDHEN, CDR2 SYDVKM. The CDR3 spans 13 residues. V was cut by 2 bases and J by 8 bases, with 12 bases left in between. The CDR3 loop reads CASSLGNRVGYTF. The CDR3 nucleotides read TGTGCCAGCAGTTTAGGCAACAGGGTAGGCTACACCTTC.

The chain links TRBV6-1 to TRBJ1-4; the D gene is possibly TRBD1 (5 bases). The CDR3 consists of 16 residues. The V gene lost 4 bases and the J gene lost 3 bases, with 15 bases spanning the gap. Looked up from germline, CDR1 is MNHNS and CDR2 is SASEGT. The CDR3 DNA reads as TGTGCCAGCAGTGCCAGCGGAGGGGTGCCTAATGAAAAACTGTTTTTT. Translating it yields CASSASGGVPNEKLFF.

The gene calls are TRBV11-2 and TRBJ2-3; possible D gene TRBD2, 6 bases. V shed 3 bases and J shed 2 bases, with 12 bases lying between them. The CDR3 has 15 amino acids. Germline CDR1 SGHAT, CDR2 FQNNGV. The CDR3 loop is CASSFSRTNTDTQYF. CDR3 bases: TGTGCCAGCAGCTTTTCACGGACTAACACAGATACGCAGTATTTT.

The rearrangement joins TRBV12-5 to TRBJ2-7; 11 bases fit TRBD2. There are 17 residues in the CDR3. Trimming cost V 7 bases and J 2 bases; bases outside gene matches: 13. Germline V lookup: CDR1 LGHNT, CDR2 FRNRAP. The CDR3 region is CASAFTTGTSGTYEQYF. CDR3 bases: TGTGCTAGTGCCTTTACTACGGGGACTAGCGGCACCTACGAGCAGTACTTC.

The V and J genes are TRBV19 and TRBJ1-2; 9 positions agree with TRBD1. Germline V gene data show CDR1 as LNHDA and CDR2 as SQIVND (reference sequence). With 3 bases clipped from V and 5 bases from J, the junction kept 7 bases outside the gene matches. The CDR3 totals 15 residues. The DNA of the CDR3 is TGTGCCAGTAGTATTCTGGGACAGGGCTCGTATGGCTACACCTTC. This gives the protein CASSILGQGSYGYTF.

The V call is TRBV7-9, the J call TRBJ2-1; D might be TRBD1 (6 bases). This CDR3 spans 14 amino acids. The germline V and J ends were trimmed by 5 bases and 8 bases, with 16 bases remaining between them. Looked up from germline, CDR1 is SEHNR and CDR2 is FQNEAQ (reference sequence). The CDR3 region is CASSPGQGVDEQFF. The CDR3 DNA sequence: TGTGCCAGCAGCCCGGGACAAGGGGTTGATGAGCAGTTCTTC. Based on the CDR3 plus reference TRBV7-9 and TRBJ2-1, the full variable domain is DTGVSQNPRHKITKRGQNVTFRCDPISEHNRLYWYRQTLGQGPEFLTYFQNEAQLEKSRLLSDRFSAERPKGSFSTLEIQRTEQGDSAMYLCASSPGQGVDEQFFGPGTRLTVL.

The rearrangement joins TRBV5-1 to TRBJ2-7; 7 bases match TRBD2. CDR1 is SGHRS and CDR2 is YFSETQ in the germline V gene. V dropped 0 bases and J dropped 6; count of bases not matched to a gene: 9. The CDR3 covers 15 residues. In DNA, the CDR3 is TGCGCCAGCAGCTTGGGGGGGAGGGCCTTTCCCGAGCAGTACTTC. It encodes CASSLGGRAFPEQYF.

The CDR3 sequence is CASSFLVGTGGAEGYTF. CDR3 nucleotide sequence: TGTGCCAGCAGCTTTCTAGTTGGGACAGGGGGCGCGGAGGGCTACACCTTC. The chain carries TRBV7-9 and TRBJ1-2; 12 bases fit TRBD1. J lost 8 bases, V lost 3 bases, and 13 bases had no gene match. CDR1 is SEHNR, CDR2 FQNEAQ, per germline (reference sequence). The CDR3 contains 17 residues.

The chain is built from TRBV5-4 and TRBJ2-7; D might be TRBD1 (5 bases). This CDR3 comprises 15 residues. The germline CDR1 and CDR2 sequences are SGHNT and YYREEE (reference sequence). Trimming removed 3 bases at V and 5 bases at J, with 18 bases between. The CDR3 nucleotides read TGTGCCAGCAGCTCCCCGACCTCGTCCAGGGACGAGCAGTACTTC. Protein: CASSSPTSSRDEQYF.

This chain connects TRBV4-1 to TRBJ2-7; 9 bases map to TRBD2. Germline CDR1 is MGHRA and CDR2 is YSYEKL. Trimming took 4 bases from V and 0 from J; bases not matched to a gene: 4. CDR3 length: 15 amino acids. The CDR3 loop reads CASSRASGISYEQYF. The CDR3 coding sequence is TGCGCCAGCAGCCGGGCTAGCGGGATCTCCTACGAGCAGTACTTC.

This clone was seen only once. The chain recombines TRBV6-5 with TRBJ2-7; 9 bases are shared with TRBD1. Looked up from germline, CDR1 is MNHEY and CDR2 is SVGAGI. The CDR3 contains 14 residues. V lost 5 bases to trimming and J lost 9 bases; unmatched junction nucleotides: 11. CDR3 coding DNA: TGTGCCAGCAGTAGGGACAGGGCCGGACGGGCGCAGTACTTC. It encodes CASSRDRAGRAQYF.

The rearrangement uses TRBV19 and TRBJ2-5; a possible D gene is TRBD2 (5 bases). The CDR3 is 14 residues long. V dropped 5 bases and J dropped 1 base, with 11 bases sitting between them. Germline values: CDR1 LNHDA, CDR2 SQIVND (reference sequence). The CDR3 here is CASSQAGGQETQYF. In nucleotides, the CDR3 is TGTGCCAGTAGTCAGGCAGGAGGCCAAGAGACCCAGTACTTC. The whole variable domain, filled in from reference TRBV19 and TRBJ2-5, reads DGGITQSPKYLFRKEGQNVTLSCEQNLNHDAMYWYRQDPGQGLRLIYYSQIVNDFQKGDIAEGYSVSREKKESFPLTVTSAQKNPTAFYLCASSQAGGQETQYFGPGTRLLVL.